A selection of T cell receptor beta chains follows, all from one sample in a study of cytomegalovirus exposure and HLA in healthy donors. Clones were read by immunoSEQ multiplex PCR, and TCRdb kept only the in-frame ones, dropping some. Here the sample spans around 180,000 clones, around nine tenths being singletons. The sample comprised PBMCs. These receptors came from a woman younger than 35 in good health and CMV-seronegative. CDR3s include the opening cysteine and the closing phenylalanine or tryptophan. Fields, in order: CDR3 DNA, CDR3 protein, J gene, V gene, clone size, D gene. The D gene is left open where the match is weak. Clone size, where shown, is once, few, many, or a class for clones that have expanded.

CDR3 DNA: TGTGCCAGCAGCCCGCGGACACTCTCCTACGAGCAGTACTTC
CDR3 protein: CASSPRTLSYEQYF
J gene: TRBJ2-7
V gene: TRBV9
clone size: .
D gene: .

CDR3 DNA: TGTGCCAGCAGCTTAGTTTCGGGAGGCCCCTTCTACGAGCAGTACTTC
CDR3 protein: CASSLVSGGPFYEQYF
J gene: TRBJ2-7
V gene: TRBV7-9
clone size: .
D gene: TRBD2

CDR3 DNA: TGTGCCTGTTCAAGGGGGCCCTTAGGCTACACCTTC
CDR3 protein: CACSRGPLGYTF
J gene: TRBJ1-2
V gene: TRBV30
clone size: .
D gene: TRBD1

CDR3 DNA: TGCGCCAGCAGCTTGGTCCAGGGATCCACAGATACGCAGTATTTT
CDR3 protein: CASSLVQGSTDTQYF
J gene: TRBJ2-3
V gene: TRBV5-1
clone size: once
D gene: .

CDR3 DNA: TGCGCCAGCAGCCTCGGCGGCGGCTATGGCTACACCTTC
CDR3 protein: CASSLGGGYGYTF
J gene: TRBJ1-2
V gene: TRBV4-3
clone size: few
D gene: .

CDR3 DNA: TGTGCCAGCAGTGAAGAACTCGAGGACAGGCCCTACGAGCAGTACTTC
CDR3 protein: CASSEELEDRPYEQYF
J gene: TRBJ2-7
V gene: TRBV6-1
clone size: .
D gene: TRBD1

CDR3 DNA: TGTGCCAGTACGACGGGAGGGAACACTGAAGCTTTCTTT
CDR3 protein: CASTTGGNTEAFF
J gene: TRBJ1-1
V gene: TRBV19
clone size: .
D gene: .

CDR3 DNA: TGCGCCAGCCAAAGGGGGGGGACTCAAGAGACCCAGTACTTC
CDR3 protein: CASQRGGTQETQYF
J gene: TRBJ2-5
V gene: TRBV4-1
clone size: .
D gene: .

CDR3 DNA: TGTGCCAGCAGCGTAGGGTTCGGGGGAGAGACCCAGTACTTC
CDR3 protein: CASSVGFGGETQYF
J gene: TRBJ2-5
V gene: TRBV9
clone size: .
D gene: .

CDR3 DNA: TGTGCCAGCAGCCAAGAAGTACTAGATTTGAATGAGCAGTTCTTC
CDR3 protein: CASSQEVLDLNEQFF
J gene: TRBJ2-1
V gene: TRBV4-2
clone size: .
D gene: .

CDR3 DNA: TGCGCCAGCAGCCCGATGGGCAGGGCAAGGGTGGGGGAAAAACTGTTTTTT
CDR3 protein: CASSPMGRARVGEKLFF
J gene: TRBJ1-4
V gene: TRBV5-1
clone size: .
D gene: .

CDR3 DNA: TGTGCCAGCAGATCGGACTCGGAGGGTTATGGCTACACCTTC
CDR3 protein: CASRSDSEGYGYTF
J gene: TRBJ1-2
V gene: TRBV7-9
clone size: .
D gene: .

CDR3 DNA: TGTGCCAGCGCGGAGAACAATGAGCAGTTCTTC
CDR3 protein: CASAENNEQFF
J gene: TRBJ2-1
V gene: TRBV9
clone size: .
D gene: .

CDR3 DNA: TGTGCCAGCAGCTTCCCTCGGGGAGGTCTGAACACTGAAGCTTTCTTT
CDR3 protein: CASSFPRGGLNTEAFF
J gene: TRBJ1-1
V gene: TRBV7-9
clone size: few
D gene: .

CDR3 DNA: TGTGCCAGCAGGGGGACAGAGACTGAAGCTTTCTTT
CDR3 protein: CASRGTETEAFF
J gene: TRBJ1-1
V gene: TRBV6-4
clone size: once
D gene: TRBD1

CDR3 DNA: TGTGCCAGCACTGACTTGGGAAACACCATATATTTT
CDR3 protein: CASTDLGNTIYF
J gene: TRBJ1-3
V gene: TRBV6-5
clone size: .
D gene: .

CDR3 DNA: TGTGCCAGTAAGGGGCCCTATGGCTACACCTTC
CDR3 protein: CASKGPYGYTF
J gene: TRBJ1-2
V gene: TRBV19
clone size: .
D gene: .

CDR3 DNA: TGTGCCAGCAGCACCAGAGGAACTAATGAAAAACTGTTTTTT
CDR3 protein: CASSTRGTNEKLFF
J gene: TRBJ1-4
V gene: TRBV7-9
clone size: few
D gene: .

CDR3 DNA: TGCGCCAGCAGCCAAGGAACGCGAGACAGGTACGAGCAGTACTTC
CDR3 protein: CASSQGTRDRYEQYF
J gene: TRBJ2-7
V gene: TRBV4-3
clone size: .
D gene: .

CDR3 DNA: TGTGCCGCGGGGGAGGGCGGAAGGGACAACTACGAGCAGTACTTC
CDR3 protein: CAAGEGGRDNYEQYF
J gene: TRBJ2-7
V gene: TRBV27
clone size: .
D gene: .

CDR3 DNA: TGTGCTAGCAGCTTAGACGGGACTAGTAGGAATGAGCAGTTCTTC
CDR3 protein: CASSLDGTSRNEQFF
J gene: TRBJ2-1
V gene: TRBV7-7
clone size: .
D gene: TRBD2

CDR3 DNA: TGTGCCAGCTCACCGTCACTTGTAACTAGCGGGGAATACGAGCAGTACTTC
CDR3 protein: CASSPSLVTSGEYEQYF
J gene: TRBJ2-7
V gene: TRBV18
clone size: once
D gene: TRBD2

CDR3 DNA: TGTGCCTGGAGTGCCCGGACAGGGACGGTAAGCAATCAGCCCCAGCATTTT
CDR3 protein: CAWSARTGTVSNQPQHF
J gene: TRBJ1-5
V gene: TRBV30
clone size: .
D gene: TRBD1

CDR3 DNA: TGTGCCAGCAGGACGGGGACAGGGATCCATTCACCCCTCCACTTT
CDR3 protein: CASRTGTGIHSPLHF
J gene: TRBJ1-6
V gene: TRBV28
clone size: few
D gene: TRBD1

CDR3 DNA: TGTGCCAGCAGCTTTGTTCAGAACACCGGGGAGCTGTTTTTT
CDR3 protein: CASSFVQNTGELFF
J gene: TRBJ2-2
V gene: TRBV7-9
clone size: .
D gene: .

CDR3 DNA: TGTGCCAGCAGTGAAGCTAAGGGACTAGCGGGAGGGCCCCAAGAGACCCAGTACTTC
CDR3 protein: CASSEAKGLAGGPQETQYF
J gene: TRBJ2-5
V gene: TRBV6-1
clone size: .
D gene: TRBD2

CDR3 DNA: TGTGCCAGCAGCTTAAACTCAGGGTTCGAGCAGTACTTC
CDR3 protein: CASSLNSGFEQYF
J gene: TRBJ2-7
V gene: TRBV7-9
clone size: .
D gene: .

CDR3 DNA: TGCGCCAGCAGCCAAGGGCAGGGGCAGGGTAACTATGGCTACACCTTC
CDR3 protein: CASSQGQGQGNYGYTF
J gene: TRBJ1-2
V gene: TRBV4-1
clone size: once
D gene: .

CDR3 DNA: TGTGCCAGTAGTACCGAGACAGGGCCCCAGCCCCAGCATTTT
CDR3 protein: CASSTETGPQPQHF
J gene: TRBJ1-5
V gene: TRBV19
clone size: .
D gene: TRBD1

CDR3 DNA: TGTGCCAGTACCCTCTTGGGGGGAAGGGGCAATCAGCCCCAGCATTTT
CDR3 protein: CASTLLGGRGNQPQHF
J gene: TRBJ1-5
V gene: TRBV19
clone size: few
D gene: .

CDR3 DNA: TGTGCCAGATTGGGACTAGCGGAGCCGCTAGCCAAAAACATTCAGTACTTC
CDR3 protein: CARLGLAEPLAKNIQYF
J gene: TRBJ2-4
V gene: TRBV5-3
clone size: .
D gene: TRBD2

CDR3 DNA: TGTGCCAGCGAGGGAAATTCACCCCTCCACTTT
CDR3 protein: CASEGNSPLHF
J gene: TRBJ1-6
V gene: TRBV6-1
clone size: .
D gene: .

CDR3 DNA: TGTGCCAGCAGCTTGGGCGGGAGCACCTACGAGCAGTACTTC
CDR3 protein: CASSLGGSTYEQYF
J gene: TRBJ2-7
V gene: TRBV5-4
clone size: .
D gene: TRBD2

CDR3 DNA: TGTGCCAGCAGCCCCCAGGAGGCGGGGGGCACTGAAGCTTTCTTT
CDR3 protein: CASSPQEAGGTEAFF
J gene: TRBJ1-1
V gene: TRBV7-2
clone size: .
D gene: .

CDR3 DNA: TGTGCCAGCAGCCCACCTGGACAGGGAGGTTACAATGAGCAGTTCTTC
CDR3 protein: CASSPPGQGGYNEQFF
J gene: TRBJ2-1
V gene: TRBV28
clone size: .
D gene: TRBD1

CDR3 DNA: TGTGCCAGCAGTTGGGGTGACTTGAGGGATGAGCAGTTCTTC
CDR3 protein: CASSWGDLRDEQFF
J gene: TRBJ2-1
V gene: TRBV19
clone size: .
D gene: .

CDR3 DNA: TGTGCCAGCAGCGTAGCCACTAGCGGGGGGGGTCTAGGTACGCAGTATTTT
CDR3 protein: CASSVATSGGGLGTQYF
J gene: TRBJ2-3
V gene: TRBV9
clone size: .
D gene: TRBD2

CDR3 DNA: TGTGCCAGCAGCCTAGTAGGGGCTGGGAATGAGCAGTTCTTC
CDR3 protein: CASSLVGAGNEQFF
J gene: TRBJ2-1
V gene: TRBV27
clone size: .
D gene: .

CDR3 DNA: TGTGCCAGCGCGTACACTGAAGCTTTCTTT
CDR3 protein: CASAYTEAFF
J gene: TRBJ1-1
V gene: TRBV2
clone size: .
D gene: .

CDR3 DNA: TGTGCCAGCAGCTTAGGGGGACAGGGGTTTTACGAGCAGTACTTC
CDR3 protein: CASSLGGQGFYEQYF
J gene: TRBJ2-7
V gene: TRBV7-9
clone size: .
D gene: TRBD1

CDR3 DNA: TGTGCCAGCAGCTTGGAAGGCGGGACTAGAAACGAGCAGTACTTC
CDR3 protein: CASSLEGGTRNEQYF
J gene: TRBJ2-7
V gene: TRBV5-4
clone size: .
D gene: TRBD2

CDR3 DNA: TGTGCCAGCAGCCAATTGGGACAGGGGGCAGGGGCCTTTAATGAAAAACTGTTTTTT
CDR3 protein: CASSQLGQGAGAFNEKLFF
J gene: TRBJ1-4
V gene: TRBV4-2
clone size: once
D gene: TRBD1

CDR3 DNA: TGTGCCAGCTCGCCGGGACAGGGGGCTCGGGACACTGAAGCTTTCTTT
CDR3 protein: CASSPGQGARDTEAFF
J gene: TRBJ1-1
V gene: TRBV18
clone size: .
D gene: TRBD1

CDR3 DNA: TGTTCCAGCAGCTGGGAAGGCGGGAGATCTCACGAGCAGTACTTC
CDR3 protein: CSSSWEGGRSHEQYF
J gene: TRBJ2-7
V gene: TRBV7-9
clone size: .
D gene: TRBD2

CDR3 DNA: TGTGCCAGCAGCTTCTTCTCGGGGTACGAGCAGTACTTC
CDR3 protein: CASSFFSGYEQYF
J gene: TRBJ2-7
V gene: TRBV13
clone size: .
D gene: .

CDR3 DNA: TGTGCCAGCAGCCAAGTCCTAGCCCGTGGGGAGCAGTACTTC
CDR3 protein: CASSQVLARGEQYF
J gene: TRBJ2-7
V gene: TRBV14
clone size: .
D gene: .

CDR3 DNA: TGCGCCACTTCTCCAGGACAGGGTAAATTGAACACTGAAGCTTTCTTT
CDR3 protein: CATSPGQGKLNTEAFF
J gene: TRBJ1-1
V gene: TRBV5-1
clone size: few
D gene: TRBD1

CDR3 DNA: TGTGCCAGCAGACCAGGGGCGGGGGGCGCATCTGGGGCCAACGTCCTGACTTTC
CDR3 protein: CASRPGAGGASGANVLTF
J gene: TRBJ2-6
V gene: TRBV7-9
clone size: .
D gene: TRBD2

CDR3 DNA: TGCAGCGCCGACCCAGGGGCGGGTGAAAAACTGTTTTTT
CDR3 protein: CSADPGAGEKLFF
J gene: TRBJ1-4
V gene: TRBV29-1
clone size: .
D gene: .

CDR3 DNA: TGCAGCGCCGGGGACAGGGGCCTTCTCGGGGAGCTGTTTTTT
CDR3 protein: CSAGDRGLLGELFF
J gene: TRBJ2-2
V gene: TRBV29-1
clone size: .
D gene: TRBD1